This TCR beta chain was identified during a study of T cell repertoires in urothelial bladder cancer. Across the study: Resected lesion stages: three cT0, three cTa, three cT1, three cT2+.

The V segment lost 5 bases and the J segment 4 bases; nucleotides outside the gene matches: 4. The CDR3 runs 13 residues. Germline CDR1 and CDR2: GTSNPN and SVGIG (reference sequence). Using immunoSEQ multiplex PCR, the repertoire was profiled, and TCRdb retains in-frame clones only, with some absent. This sample has fewer than 10,000 clones, with less than 75% found just once. What was sequenced was tumor-infiltrating cells from bladder cancer. This rearrangement joins TRBV30 to TRBJ1-5; 8 bases agree with TRBD1. This sequence originates from a human donor with urothelial carcinoma. DNA for the CDR3: TGTGCCTGGGGACAGGGTAATAATCAGCCCCAGCATTTT. Translating gives CAWGQGNNQPQHF.